A selection of T cell receptor beta chains follows, all from one sample in a study of shared clonotypes between healthy human individuals. The assay was immunoSEQ multiplex PCR, and TCRdb's table has in-frame clones only and misses some. The table has about 190,000 clones, 60% to 75% seen once. Source material: memory CD4+ T cells sorted from blood. The receptors stem from a man aged 25-40 years in good health. CDR3s include the opening cysteine and the closing phenylalanine or tryptophan. Fields, in order: clone size, D gene, J gene, V gene, CDR3 DNA, CDR3 protein. D genes are given only for firm matches. Size is omitted from some rows. Given values are once, few, many or a class for expanded clones.

>-|TRBD2|TRBJ2-1|TRBV7-6
TGTGCCAGCAGCTTAGGCCAGCGACTAGCGGGAGGGGGGTCCTACAATGAGCAGTTCTTC
CASSLGQRLAGGGSYNEQFF
>-|-|TRBJ2-3|TRBV7-2
TGTGCCAGCAGCTGGATCGGAACAGATACGCAGTATTTT
CASSWIGTDTQYF
>-|-|TRBJ1-2|TRBV15
TGTGCCACCAGCAGAGACATGGGGGCCTCCTATGGCTACACCTTC
CATSRDMGASYGYTF
>-|TRBD1|TRBJ2-1|TRBV6-6
TGTGCCAGCAGCGACAGGGGGTTTTACAATGAGCAGTTCTTC
CASSDRGFYNEQFF
>-|-|TRBJ2-2|TRBV2
TGTGCCAGCAGTGAGACTAGGAACACCGGGGAGCTGTTTTTT
CASSETRNTGELFF
>many|TRBD2|TRBJ2-2|TRBV6-1
TGTGCCAGCAGTGTCCTAGCGGGAAGAAGAACCGGGGAGCTGTTTTTT
CASSVLAGRRTGELFF
>-|-|TRBJ1-2|TRBV5-4
TGTGCCAGCAGCTTGGGCCAGGGCTCAACGGACTATGGCTACACCTTC
CASSLGQGSTDYGYTF
>few|TRBD2|TRBJ2-7|TRBV2
TGTGCCAGCAGTGAAGTAGTGGGAGGGGCCTACGAGCAGTACTTC
CASSEVVGGAYEQYF
>many|-|TRBJ1-5|TRBV7-9
TGTGCCAGCAGCTTCCTTTCAGGACAGCCCCAGCATTTT
CASSFLSGQPQHF
>-|-|TRBJ2-4|TRBV6-6
TGTGCCAGCAGTTTCCAGGACATTCAGTACTTC
CASSFQDIQYF